The 19 T cell receptor beta chains given below trace back to one sample, sequenced in a study of T cell responses to AZD1222 COVID-19 vaccine. The method was immunoSEQ multiplex PCR; TCRdb's version includes in-frame clones alone and lacks a portion of them. Among about 130,000 clones listed, about nine tenths were seen once. The sequencing here drew on peripheral blood, taken on day 0 of AZD1222 vaccination. The receptors originated from an adult in good health.

V gene TRBV19 combines with J gene TRBJ2-3, with D unclear. The CDR3 is 13 amino acids. Trimming shortened V by 4 bases and J by 0 bases, and 5 bases separated the two germline ends. Germline values: CDR1 LNHDA, CDR2 SQIVND (reference sequence). Written as DNA, the CDR3 is TGTGCCAGTAGTAGGCTAAGCACAGATACGCAGTATTTT. Amino acid sequence: CASSRLSTDTQYF.

The chain joins TRBV13 to TRBJ2-7, with D perhaps given as TRBD1 or TRBD2 (6 bases each). CDR1 is PRHDT and CDR2 is FYEKMQ in the germline V gene (reference sequence). The CDR3 sequence is 14 residues long. V lost 2 bases, J lost 3 bases, and 11 bases lay in between. Here the CDR3 reads CASSLRETGYEQYF. CDR3 nucleotides: TGTGCCAGCAGCTTACGGGAGACAGGCTACGAGCAGTACTTC.

This chain joins TRBV5-1 and TRBJ1-5; 7 bases line up with TRBD1. The CDR3 totals 16 residues. Per germline, CDR1 SGHRS and CDR2 YFSETQ. J was trimmed by 7 bases and V by 0 bases; bases with no gene match: 10. The CDR3 DNA reads as TGCGCCAGCAGCTTGGACGGCAGGGGGGCGAGCCAGCCCCAGCATTTT. Protein: CASSLDGRGASQPQHF.

This chain links TRBV5-1 with TRBJ1-1; the D gene is possibly TRBD1 (5 bases). From germline, CDR1 is SGHRS and CDR2 YFSETQ. The V end lost 3 bases, the J end lost 0 bases, and 9 bases lay between the germline ends. This CDR3 comprises 14 residues. DNA of the CDR3: TGCGCCAGCAGCTCCGGGACCATGAACACTGAAGCTTTCTTT. The encoded protein is CASSSGTMNTEAFF.

CDR3 sequence (DNA): TGTGCCAGCAGCCGAGAGCAGGGGCTGAACACTGAAGCTTTCTTT. It codes for CASSREQGLNTEAFF. V and J are TRBV3-1 (or the pseudogene TRBV3-2) and TRBJ1-1; weak D call: TRBD1 (6 bases). The CDR3 covers 15 residues. V was clipped by 4 bases and J by 0 bases, with 12 bases between them. Germline V lookup: CDR1 LGHDT, CDR2 YNNKEL (reference sequence).

The rearrangement joins TRBV7-2 to TRBJ1-2; tentative D call: TRBD1 (6 bases). CDR3 length: 15 amino acids. V was pared by 3 bases and J by 4 bases, with 15 bases between. Germline values: CDR1 SGHTA, CDR2 FQGNSA. CDR3 sequence reads: CASSFVGQSIYGYTF. The CDR3, as DNA: TGTGCCAGCAGCTTCGTTGGACAGTCGATCTATGGCTACACCTTC.

CDR3 loop: CSVDPGAPKEGYTF. The CDR3, as DNA: TGCAGCGTTGACCCAGGGGCCCCTAAAGAGGGCTACACCTTC. The J gene is TRBJ1-2, the V gene TRBV29-1, with D perhaps matching TRBD1 (6 bases). There are 14 residues in the CDR3. Germline V CDR1 and CDR2: SQVTM, ANQGSEA. V was shortened by 3 bases and J by 8 bases, with 19 bases between the two germline ends.

The chain links TRBV29-1 to TRBJ1-5; tentatively, D is TRBD1 (5 bases). Germline V gene data show CDR1 as SQVTM and CDR2 as ANQGSEA. CDR3 length equals 13 residues. V lost 6 bases, J lost 3 bases, and 12 bases lay in between. For the CDR3, the DNA is TGCAGCGTGGCCGACAGATTCAATCAGCCCCAGCATTTT. It specifies CSVADRFNQPQHF.

In this sample, this clone turned up a few times. Other nucleotide sequences from this sample produce the same CDR3. The rearrangement joins TRBV5-1 to TRBJ1-4; D may be TRBD1 (5 bases). Trimming took 3 bases from V and 2 from J, leaving 8 bases between them. Per germline, CDR1 SGHRS and CDR2 YFSETQ. The CDR3 sequence is 14 residues long. In nucleotides, the CDR3 is TGCGCCAGCAGCTCGGGGCGGACTAATGAAAAACTGTTTTTT. Its protein product is CASSSGRTNEKLFF.

This clone was picked up one time. V and J are TRBV27 and TRBJ1-6; D remains ambiguous. V was cut by 2 bases and J by 10 bases, with 6 bases left in between. CDR1 is MNHEY and CDR2 is SMNVEV in the germline V gene (reference sequence). The CDR3 consists of 12 residues. The CDR3 nucleotides are TGTGCCAGCAGTTTAAATTCGTCACCCCTCCACTTT. Protein sequence: CASSLNSSPLHF.

The rearrangement joins TRBV11-2 to TRBJ2-3, with 7 bases lining up with TRBD2. The ends lost 4 bases at V and 5 bases at J; junction bases unmatched: 9. The CDR3 is 15 amino acids. Germline CDR1 and CDR2: SGHAT and FQNNGV. Written as DNA, the CDR3 is TGTGCCAGCAGCTCCCGGGACTATAATGGAGATACGCAGTATTTT. Translating gives CASSSRDYNGDTQYF.

CDR3 in DNA: TGTGCCAGCAGCATGCGACTAGCTGGCAATGAGCAGTTCTTC. Its protein is CASSMRLAGNEQFF. The gene calls are TRBV11-2 and TRBJ2-1; 7 bases are shared with TRBD2. V shed 5 bases and J 6 bases; nucleotides not matched to a gene: 7. This CDR3 spans 14 amino acids. The germline CDR1 and CDR2 sequences are SGHAT and FQNNGV.

This clone came up a few times. The rearrangement joins TRBV20-1 to TRBJ1-1; a weak D match, TRBD1 (6 bases). Germline CDR1 reads DFQATT; CDR2 reads SNEGSKA (reference sequence). With 6 bases removed from V and 2 bases from J, the gap between germline ends came to 13 bases. This CDR3 has 13 residues. The CDR3 region has the DNA TGCAGTGCCAGTCGGGGGCGAAACACTGAAGCTTTCTTT. This gives the protein CSASRGRNTEAFF.

A note on this clone: One junction end disagrees with the germline gene, perhaps due to a read error. The chain combines TRBV7-7 with TRBJ2-1; D is perhaps TRBD2 (6 bases). CDR1 is SSHAT, CDR2 FNYEAQ, per germline (reference sequence). This CDR3 spans 17 amino acids. Written as DNA, the CDR3 is TGTGCTAGCAGCCCCTTCGTTCGGGGGAGCTCCTACAATGAGCAGTTCTTC. It specifies CASSPFVRGSSYNEQFF.

The rearrangement joins TRBV30 to TRBJ1-3; 8 bases are a match to TRBD1. With 3 bases clipped from V and 0 bases from J, the junction kept 4 bases outside the gene matches. The CDR3 is 15 residues long. Germline loops: CDR1 GTSNPN, CDR2 SVGIG (reference sequence). The CDR3 DNA follows: TGTGCCTGGAGGGACAGGGCCCACTCTGGAAACACCATATATTTT. Translated, it gives CAWRDRAHSGNTIYF.

The chain has TRBV5-1 and TRBJ1-2; D gene uncertain. This CDR3 region has 16 residues. Trimming removed 0 bases from V and 1 base from J, with 13 bases in between. CDR1 and CDR2 from the germline V gene are SGHRS and YFSETQ. The CDR3 loop is CASSLGPVAGNYGYTF. The CDR3 DNA reads TGCGCCAGCAGCTTGGGTCCAGTGGCCGGTAACTATGGCTACACCTTC.

The rearrangement links TRBV5-1 to TRBJ1-1, with TRBD1 as a possible D gene (5 bases). V was shortened by 5 bases and J by 5 bases, with 16 bases between the two germline ends. The CDR3 sequence is 14 residues long. Germline V lookup: CDR1 SGHRS, CDR2 YFSETQ. The CDR3 DNA sequence: TGCGCCAGCAGGACTGGCCAGGGTCTAACTGAAGCTTTCTTT. Encoded protein: CASRTGQGLTEAFF. Combining the CDR3 with reference TRBV5-1 and TRBJ1-1 gives the whole variable domain KAGVTQTPRYLIKTRGQQVTLSCSPISGHRSVSWYQQTPGQGLQFLFEYFSETQRNKGNFPGRFSGRQFSNSRSEMNVSTLELGDSALYLCASRTGQGLTEAFFGQGTRLTVV.

The CDR3 loop reads CASSLSWETEAFF. CDR3 coding DNA: TGTGCCAGCAGCTTAAGCTGGGAAACTGAAGCTTTCTTT. V gene TRBV7-3 combines with J gene TRBJ1-1; the D is unclear. Trimming cost V 1 base and J 5 bases, with 8 bases left between them. In germline, CDR1 is SGHTA, CDR2 FQGTGA. This CDR3 spans 13 amino acids.

This clone has only a few counts. The V call is TRBV12-3 or TRBV12-4, the J call TRBJ1-4; D is unclear. The CDR3 is 12 residues long. The V end lost 2 bases, the J end lost 8 bases, and 6 bases lay between the germline ends. The CDR3 protein is CASSLSSEKLFF. The CDR3 region has the DNA TGTGCCAGCAGTTTAAGTAGCGAAAAACTGTTTTTT.